This TCR beta chain was sequenced in a study of blood T cells in healthy people across ages. Primers used in a second PCR of about 7 to 12 cycles were a sample-barcoded 5' primer and a J-beta primer mix. TCRdb analysed the 5' RACE reads with MiXCR anew, one entry per CDR3 protein. The table lists 750,000 to 950,000 distinct CDR3 sequences, about 55% of them singletons. Peripheral blood from each donor was collected in a volume of 9.5 to 10 milliliters. This clonotype was seen more than once but under ten times. The sample was blood. The receptor was isolated from a man older than 75 in good health.

CDR3 bases: TGTGCCAGCAGCCACCCCGGGACGCCTCACTATGTAGCTTTCTTT. Its translation is CASSHPGTPHYVAFF. V is TRBV6-8 and J is TRBJ1-1; D may be TRBD1 (5 bases). This CDR3 is 15 amino acids long. V lost 6 bases and J lost 10, with 24 bases in between. CDR1 is MNHGY and CDR2 is SAAAGT in the germline V gene.